This TCR beta chain appears in the sequencing data of a study of T cell responses to AZD1222 COVID-19 vaccine. Study results and caveats: Most donors were white British and more were female, and clonal diversity was possibly underestimated. Baseline seropositivity occurred in only a handful of AZD1222 recipients.

This table comes from immunoSEQ multiplex PCR, and its TCRdb copy is limited to in-frame clones, with some not included. The sample includes roughly 99,000 clones, 90% to 95% of them seen just once. Concerning this clone: The antigen is unknown.

V was trimmed by 3 bases and J by 0 bases, leaving 9 bases between them. This CDR3 has 15 amino acids. Germline CDR1 reads KGHSH; CDR2 reads LQKENI. V gene TRBV18 combines with J gene TRBJ1-5; tentatively, D is TRBD1 (5 bases). The sequence was obtained from an adult who received the AZD1222 COVID-19 vaccine. The sequences come from peripheral blood, collected 28 days after the second AZD1222 dose. The CDR3 DNA follows: TGTGCCAGCTCACCCTACAGGCATAGCAATCAGCCCCAGCATTTT. It is translated as CASSPYRHSNQPQHF. The full variable domain, with the rest looked up from reference TRBV18 and TRBJ1-5, is NAGVMQNPRHLVRRRGQEARLRCSPMKGHSHVYWYRQLPEEGLKFMVYLQKENIIDESGMPKERFSAEFPKEGPSILRIQQVVRGDSAAYFCASSPYRHSNQPQHFGDGTRLSIL.